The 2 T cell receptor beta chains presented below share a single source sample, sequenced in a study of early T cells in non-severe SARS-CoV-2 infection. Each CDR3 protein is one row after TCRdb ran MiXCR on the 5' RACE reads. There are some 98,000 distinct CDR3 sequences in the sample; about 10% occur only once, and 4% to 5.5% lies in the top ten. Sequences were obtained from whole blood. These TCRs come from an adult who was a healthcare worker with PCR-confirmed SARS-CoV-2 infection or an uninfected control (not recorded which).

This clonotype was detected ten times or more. The CDR3 DNA reads TGCAGCGCCCAGGACAGCCAAGCCTACGAGCAGTACTTC. It is translated as CSAQDSQAYEQYF. V and J are TRBV29-1 and TRBJ2-7; weak D call: TRBD1 (6 bases). V shed 7 bases and J shed 2 bases, with 15 bases lying between them. This CDR3 comprises 13 residues. Germline assignment: CDR1 SQVTM and CDR2 ANQGSEA.

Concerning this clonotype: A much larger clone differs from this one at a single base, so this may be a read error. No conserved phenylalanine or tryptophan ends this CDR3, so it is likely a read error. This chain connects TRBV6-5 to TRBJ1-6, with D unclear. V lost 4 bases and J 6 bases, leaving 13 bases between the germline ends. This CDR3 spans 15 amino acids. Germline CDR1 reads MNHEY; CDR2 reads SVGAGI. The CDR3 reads CASSFDRTANSPLHL. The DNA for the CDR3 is TGTGCCAGCAGTTTTGACCGCACGGCTAATTCACCCCTCCACTTA.